This T cell receptor (beta chain) was sequenced in a study of identical twins. Broader study findings: Insertions ran lower in abundant cord blood beta clonotypes, though not in memory repertoires. In zero-insertion analyses, partial confounding could arise from invariant MAIT and iNKT cells.

TCRdb reanalysed the 5' RACE reads using MiXCR and keeps one entry per CDR3 protein. The sample has about 200,000 distinct CDR3 sequences, approximately 9% seen once. This clonotype showed up just a few times. No antigen is known for it. Germline CDR1 is DFQATT and CDR2 is SNEGSKA (reference sequence). CDR3 length: 13 residues. Trimming took off 1 base at V and 6 bases at J, with 11 bases between the two ends. The rearrangement uses TRBV20-1 and TRBJ2-3; D remains ambiguous. What was sequenced was memory (CD45RO+) T cells sorted from blood. This TCR came from a woman aged 18 to 35 in good health. The CDR3 DNA reads TGCAGTGCTAGAGTGTCTAGTAGGGATACGCAGTATTTT. This encodes CSARVSSRDTQYF.